This T cell receptor beta chain was captured by sequencing in a study of T cells in localized non-small cell lung cancer. Worth noting for this clone: Its specificity is unknown.

Study findings and constraints: Adjacent uninvolved lung had the highest clonality, suggesting focused antigen responses. Longer overall survival associated with higher blood T cell density; shorter survival with higher adjacent-lung clonality. Appearances in adjacent lung were noted for a median roughly 50 of the top 100 tumor clones.

CDR3 size: 15 residues. V was trimmed by 6 bases and J by 0 bases, leaving 11 bases between them. Germline V gene lookup returns CDR1 MNHNY and CDR2 SVGAGI (reference sequence). Produced via immunoSEQ multiplex PCR; TCRdb's table is partial and in-frame only. Of about 48,000 clones listed, about 72% are singletons. This material consisted of peripheral blood, taken before any cancer treatment. This chain links TRBV6-6 with TRBJ1-4, with D maybe TRBD1 (5 bases). This TCR derives from a man aged 35 to 69 with stage I squamous cell lung carcinoma. The chain's CDR3 is CASSPDSATNEKLFF. The CDR3 coding sequence is TGTGCCAGCAGCCCCGACAGTGCAACTAATGAAAAACTGTTTTTT.